The 6 T cell receptor beta chains listed next were all sequenced from one sample in a study of shared clonotypes between healthy human individuals. Libraries were prepared by immunoSEQ multiplex PCR; TCRdb keeps only in-frame clonotypes and omits some of them. The sample yields a few million clones, approximately 96% seen once. Sequencing used naive CD4+ T cells sorted from blood. Subset specified: CD45RA+ positively selected. The receptors were gathered from a man aged 18 to 30 in good health.

CDR3 protein: CASSPGTANYNSPLHF. The CDR3 DNA reads as TGTGCCAGCAGCCCAGGGACAGCGAACTATAATTCACCCCTCCACTTT. The chain has TRBV5-4 and TRBJ1-6, with 7 bases that match TRBD1. V lost 4 bases, J lost 3 bases, and 7 bases stayed unmatched. CDR3 length equals 16 residues. CDR1 is SGHNT and CDR2 is YYREEE in the germline V gene (reference sequence).

The chain is built from TRBV5-6 and TRBJ2-2; no definite D call. This CDR3 has 14 amino acids. Between the trimmed V and J ends, which lost 0 bases and 1 base, there was a span of 4 bases. Germline V gene sequence: CDR1 SGHDT, CDR2 YYEEEE. Here the CDR3 reads CASSLVGNTGELFF. CDR3 in DNA: TGTGCCAGCAGCTTGGTGGGGAACACCGGGGAGCTGTTTTTT.

This chain uses TRBV27 with TRBJ2-6; D not certain. The germline V gene encodes CDR1 MNHEY and CDR2 SMNVEV (reference sequence). CDR3 length: 15 residues. The ends were cut back, 5 bases at V and 0 bases at J, with 8 bases in the middle. The CDR3 DNA follows: TGTGCCAGCAGTGTCGGTTTCTCTGGGGCCAACGTCCTGACTTTC. Translation gives CASSVGFSGANVLTF.

The CDR3 DNA reads as TGCGCCAGCAGCCAAGATCGAGCGGGAGCGGACAAGCAGTACTTC. It translates to CASSQDRAGADKQYF. The J gene is TRBJ2-7, the V gene TRBV4-3; 8 bases match TRBD2. Germline V gene lookup returns CDR1 LGHNA and CDR2 YSLEER. The CDR3 has 15 residues. V lost 0 bases, J lost 8 bases, and 9 bases stayed unmatched.

The V and J genes are TRBV6-5 and TRBJ2-3; D possibly corresponds to TRBD2 (5 bases). Trimming removed 7 bases from V and 4 bases from J, with 12 bases in between. The CDR3 sequence is 13 residues long. The germline V gene has CDR1 MNHEY and CDR2 SVGAGI. CDR3 sequence reads: CASKVSGSDTQYF. CDR3 coding DNA: TGTGCCAGCAAGGTGTCGGGGTCAGATACGCAGTATTTT.

This CDR3 is CASSIADTQYF. The CDR3 coding sequence is TGTGCCAGCAGTATAGCGGATACGCAGTATTTT. The V and J genes are TRBV28 and TRBJ2-3, with a tentative D call TRBD2 (5 bases). Germline-derived CDR1 and CDR2 are MDHEN and SYDVKM. V lost 5 bases and J 6 bases, leaving 6 bases between the germline ends. This CDR3 region has 11 residues.